This T cell receptor (beta chain) was sequenced in a study of T cells in Graves' hyperthyroidism and ophthalmopathy. The CDR3 regions of TCR beta were amplified from RNA transcripts. HTBI primers were used for first-round RT-PCR of the TCR CDR3. Using its own MiXCR run on the multiplex PCR reads, TCRdb lists one record per CDR3 protein. The data hold hundreds of thousands of distinct CDR3 sequences, with roughly a sixth observed a single time. This CDR3 spans 14 amino acids. Germline V CDR1 and CDR2: MDHEN, SYDVKM. The V segment lost 8 bases and the J segment 4 bases; nucleotides outside the gene matches: 10.

The chain employs TRBV28 and TRBJ2-7, with TRBD2 identical over 8 bases. Sequencing was done on a sample of blood. This TCR was sampled from a woman in her forties with Graves' ophthalmopathy. CDR3 amino acids: CASLPGGSSYEQYF. CDR3 DNA sequence: TGTGCCAGCCTCCCGGGGGGGAGCTCGTACGAGCAGTACTTC. Using reference TRBV28 and TRBJ2-7 for the parts outside the CDR3, the full variable domain is DVKVTQSSRYLVKRTGEKVFLECVQDMDHENMFWYRQDPGLGLRLIYFSYDVKMKEKGDIPEGYSVSREKKERFSLILESASTNQTSMYLCASLPGGSSYEQYFGPGTRLTVT.